This T cell receptor (beta chain) was obtained from a study of blood T cell repertoires in COVID-19. Study-wide context: The origin of the acute and convalescent COVID-19 samples was the United States, Italy and Spain. Nucleic acid was either cDNA or gDNA, and it came from T cells, B-cell-depleted T cells, or PBMCs.

This CDR3 spans 18 amino acids. V gave up 0 bases and J gave up 3 bases, with 20 bases separating them. CDR1 LNHDA and CDR2 SQIVND come from the germline V gene (reference sequence). Some clones are missing from TCRdb's copy, which holds only in-frame ones; the method was immunoSEQ multiplex PCR. The sample holds roughly 250,000 clones, 90% seen once. The receptor was isolated from a woman aged 40 to 50 with acute or convalescent COVID-19. The chain carries TRBV19 and TRBJ1-1, with D uncertain. The sample consisted of peripheral blood. The CDR3 sequence: CASSIDLFGRSRYTEAFF. The CDR3 region has the DNA TGTGCCAGTAGTATAGATCTGTTTGGGAGGTCCCGATACACTGAAGCTTTCTTT.